The entry below describes one TCR beta chain. Its antigen remains unidentified. This CDR3 has 16 amino acids. Germline trimming cut 1 base from V and 6 bases from J; bases unmatched to any gene: 4. Germline CDR1 and CDR2: KGHDR and SFDVKD. The entry originates in a study of identical twins. Study results and caveats: One should note that invariant MAIT and iNKT cells could partly confound zero-insertion analyses. Twins shared beta out-of-frame sequences in excess, but this excess was weaker. Whereas memory repertoires showed no such difference, abundant cord blood beta clonotypes carried fewer insertions.

Unique molecular identifiers were present on the cDNA, and a universal primer site came from template switching. Each CDR3 protein gets one entry after TCRdb re-called the 5' RACE reads with MiXCR. The table has roughly 290,000 distinct CDR3 sequences, about 8% seen once. These same data were also listed under a study on yellow fever vaccine responses in identical twins.

The specimen sequenced was memory (CD45RO+) T cells sorted from blood. This clonotype originated in a young woman in good health. The V and J genes are TRBV24-1 and TRBJ2-1, with 11 bases identical to TRBD2. This chain's CDR3 is CATSDFTSGSFNEQFF. The CDR3 region has the DNA TGTGCCACCAGTGATTTCACTAGCGGGAGTTTCAATGAGCAGTTCTTC.